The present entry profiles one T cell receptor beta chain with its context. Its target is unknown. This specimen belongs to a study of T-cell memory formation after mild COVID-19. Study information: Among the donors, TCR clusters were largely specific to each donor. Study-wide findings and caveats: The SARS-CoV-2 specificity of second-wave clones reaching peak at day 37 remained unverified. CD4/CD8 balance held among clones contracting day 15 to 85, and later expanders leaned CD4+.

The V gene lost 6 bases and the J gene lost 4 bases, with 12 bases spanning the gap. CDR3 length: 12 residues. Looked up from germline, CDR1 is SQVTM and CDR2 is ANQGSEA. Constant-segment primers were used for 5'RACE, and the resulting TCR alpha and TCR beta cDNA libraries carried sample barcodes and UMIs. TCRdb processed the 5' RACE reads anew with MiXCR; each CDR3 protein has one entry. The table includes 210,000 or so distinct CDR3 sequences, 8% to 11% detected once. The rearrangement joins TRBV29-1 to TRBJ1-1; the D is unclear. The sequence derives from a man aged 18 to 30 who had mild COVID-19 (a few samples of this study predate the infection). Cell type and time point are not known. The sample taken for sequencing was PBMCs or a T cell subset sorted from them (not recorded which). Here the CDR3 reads CSVEREATEAFF. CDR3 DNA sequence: TGCAGCGTCGAGAGGGAGGCCACTGAAGCTTTCTTT.